This TCR beta chain stems from a study of T cell changes during pregnancy in multiple sclerosis. The V segment lost 1 base and the J segment 6 bases; nucleotides outside the gene matches: 5. Germline CDR1 reads KGHSH; CDR2 reads LQKENI. This CDR3 is 15 amino acids long. Clones were sequenced by immunoSEQ multiplex PCR, and TCRdb holds only the in-frame ones, with some missing. The top ten clones hold 0.44% of a sample with about 130,000 clones, roughly 96% of them seen once. Here the sequenced sample was peripheral blood, taken after pregnancy. V is TRBV18 and J is TRBJ1-5; 8 bases line up with TRBD1. This TCR was recovered from a female donor with multiple sclerosis, enrolled in a pregnancy study. DNA for the CDR3: TGTGCCAGCTCACCACTTCAGGGGGCGTCTCAGCCCCAGCATTTT. Its translation: CASSPLQGASQPQHF.